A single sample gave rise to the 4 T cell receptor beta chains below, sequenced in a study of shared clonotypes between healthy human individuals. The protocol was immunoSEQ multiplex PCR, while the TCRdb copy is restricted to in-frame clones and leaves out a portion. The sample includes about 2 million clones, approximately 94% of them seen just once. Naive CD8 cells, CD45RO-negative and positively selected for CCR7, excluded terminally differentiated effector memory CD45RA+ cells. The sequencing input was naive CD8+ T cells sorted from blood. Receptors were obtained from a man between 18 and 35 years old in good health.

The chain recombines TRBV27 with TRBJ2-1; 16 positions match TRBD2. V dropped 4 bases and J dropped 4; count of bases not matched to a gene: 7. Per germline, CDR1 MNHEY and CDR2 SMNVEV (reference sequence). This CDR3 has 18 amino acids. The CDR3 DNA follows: TGTGCCAGCAGTTCGGGACTAGCGGGAGGGCCGGGTTACAATGAGCAGTTCTTC. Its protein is CASSSGLAGGPGYNEQFF.

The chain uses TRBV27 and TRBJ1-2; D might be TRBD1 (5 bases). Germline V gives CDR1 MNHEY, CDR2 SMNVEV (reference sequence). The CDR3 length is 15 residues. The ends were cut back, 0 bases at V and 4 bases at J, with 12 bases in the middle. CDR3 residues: CASSLSPGISYGYTF. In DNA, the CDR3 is TGTGCCAGCAGTTTATCCCCAGGGATTTCCTATGGCTACACCTTC.

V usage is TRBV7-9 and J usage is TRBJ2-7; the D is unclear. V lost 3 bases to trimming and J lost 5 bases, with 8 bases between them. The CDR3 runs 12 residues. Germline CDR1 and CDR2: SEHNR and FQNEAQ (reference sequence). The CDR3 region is CASSFGLNEQYF. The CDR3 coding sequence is TGTGCCAGCAGCTTCGGATTAAACGAGCAGTACTTC.

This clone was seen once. The CDR3 spells CASSLTQDGAYGYTF. For the CDR3, the DNA is TGTGCCAGCAGTTTAACCCAAGACGGAGCTTATGGCTACACCTTC. This chain uses TRBV27 with TRBJ1-2; no clear D gene. Germline CDR1 is MNHEY and CDR2 is SMNVEV (reference sequence). The CDR3 length is 15 residues. The germline V and J ends were trimmed by 2 bases and 5 bases, with 15 bases remaining between them.